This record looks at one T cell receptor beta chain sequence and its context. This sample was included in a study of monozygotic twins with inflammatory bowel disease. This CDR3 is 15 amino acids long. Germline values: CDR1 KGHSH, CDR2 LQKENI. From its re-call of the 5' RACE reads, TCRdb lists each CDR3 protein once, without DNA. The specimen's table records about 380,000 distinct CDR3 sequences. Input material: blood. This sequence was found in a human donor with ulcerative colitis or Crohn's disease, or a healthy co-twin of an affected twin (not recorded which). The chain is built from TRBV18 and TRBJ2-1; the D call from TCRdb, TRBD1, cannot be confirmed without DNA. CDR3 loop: CASSPPAQGVDEQFF.